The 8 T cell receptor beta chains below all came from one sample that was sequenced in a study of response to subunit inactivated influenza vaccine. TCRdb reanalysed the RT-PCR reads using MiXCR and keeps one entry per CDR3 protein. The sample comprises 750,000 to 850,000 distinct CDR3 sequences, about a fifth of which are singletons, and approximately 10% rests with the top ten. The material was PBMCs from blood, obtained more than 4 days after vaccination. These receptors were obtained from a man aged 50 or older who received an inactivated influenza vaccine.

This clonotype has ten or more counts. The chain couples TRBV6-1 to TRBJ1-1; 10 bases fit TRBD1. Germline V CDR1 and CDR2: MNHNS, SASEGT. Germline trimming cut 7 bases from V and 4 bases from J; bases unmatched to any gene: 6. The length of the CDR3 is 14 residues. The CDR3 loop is CASTRTGGITEAFF. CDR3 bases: TGTGCCAGCACCAGGACAGGGGGGATCACTGAAGCTTTCTTT.

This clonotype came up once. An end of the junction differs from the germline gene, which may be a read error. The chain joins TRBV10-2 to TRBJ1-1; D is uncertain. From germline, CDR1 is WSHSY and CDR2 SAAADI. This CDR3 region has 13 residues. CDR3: CASSVKRNTQAFF. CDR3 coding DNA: TGCGCCAGCAGTGTCAAGAGAAACACTCAAGCTTTCTTT.

The CDR3 loop reads CSATVSRSNYNEQFF. The CDR3 DNA sequence: TGCAGTGCTACCGTTAGCAGGAGCAATTACAATGAGCAGTTCTTC. V and J are TRBV20-1 and TRBJ2-1; D gene ambiguous. V was trimmed by 4 bases and J by 4 bases, leaving 17 bases between them. Germline lookup yields CDR1 DFQATT and CDR2 SNEGSKA (reference sequence). The CDR3 is 15 residues long.

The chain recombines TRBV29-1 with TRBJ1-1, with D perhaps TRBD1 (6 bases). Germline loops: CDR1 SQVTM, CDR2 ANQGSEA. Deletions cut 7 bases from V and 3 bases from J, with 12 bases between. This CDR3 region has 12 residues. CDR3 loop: CSGRRQDTEAFF. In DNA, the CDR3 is TGCAGCGGTCGGAGACAGGACACTGAAGCTTTCTTT.

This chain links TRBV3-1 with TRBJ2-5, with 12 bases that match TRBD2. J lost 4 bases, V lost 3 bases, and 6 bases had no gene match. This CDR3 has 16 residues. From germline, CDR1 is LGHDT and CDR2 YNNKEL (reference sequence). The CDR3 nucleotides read TGTGCCAGCAGCCACATCGGACTAGCGGGGTTAGAGACCCAGTACTTC. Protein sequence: CASSHIGLAGLETQYF.

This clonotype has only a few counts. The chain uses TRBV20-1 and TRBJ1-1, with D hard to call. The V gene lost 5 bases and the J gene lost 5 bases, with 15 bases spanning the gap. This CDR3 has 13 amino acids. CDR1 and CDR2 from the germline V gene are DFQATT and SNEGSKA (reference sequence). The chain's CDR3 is CSAPVPGETEAFF. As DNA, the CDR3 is TGCAGTGCTCCCGTGCCCGGGGAGACTGAAGCTTTCTTT.

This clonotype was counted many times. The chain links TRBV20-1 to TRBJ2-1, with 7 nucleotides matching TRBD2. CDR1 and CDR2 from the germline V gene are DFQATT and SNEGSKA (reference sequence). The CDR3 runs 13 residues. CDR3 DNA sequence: TGCAGGCCGGGGAGGGCAACCTACAATGAGCAGTTCTTC. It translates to CRPGRATYNEQFF.

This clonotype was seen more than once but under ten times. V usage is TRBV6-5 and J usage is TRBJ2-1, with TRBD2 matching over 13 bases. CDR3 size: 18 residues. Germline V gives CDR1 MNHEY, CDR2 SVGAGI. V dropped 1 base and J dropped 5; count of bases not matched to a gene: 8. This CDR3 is CASSYFTLAGGRNNEQFF. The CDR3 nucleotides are TGTGCCAGCAGTTACTTCACACTAGCGGGGGGGCGGAACAATGAGCAGTTCTTC.